A single sample gave rise to the 29 T cell receptor beta chains below, sequenced in a study of cytomegalovirus exposure and HLA in healthy donors. 13 Jbeta primers and 60 Vbeta primers were used for the PCR. Sequenced by immunoSEQ multiplex PCR; TCRdb stores in-frame clones only, minus some. This sample has about 180,000 clones, with 82% found just once. The sample taken for sequencing was PBMCs. The origin of the receptors is a man aged 40-49 years in good health and CMV-seronegative.

The chain is built from TRBV15 and TRBJ2-5; D is unclear. Germline V gives CDR1 LNHNV, CDR2 YYDKDF (reference sequence). The V end lost 3 bases, the J end lost 5 bases, and 16 bases lay between the germline ends. The CDR3 sequence is 15 residues long. CDR3 sequence (DNA): TGTGCCACCAGCAGCCTTATAGTACCAACGGAGACCCAGTACTTC. Its translation is CATSSLIVPTETQYF.

The genes are TRBV18 and TRBJ1-1; 7 nucleotides match TRBD1. Germline CDR1 KGHSH, CDR2 LQKENI. The trim removed 5 bases at V and 4 bases at J, leaving 7 bases unmatched. This CDR3 is built from 14 residues. The CDR3 reads CASSEPGGRTEAFF. The CDR3 coding sequence is TGTGCCAGCTCAGAACCAGGGGGACGCACTGAAGCTTTCTTT.

V gene TRBV6-1 combines with J gene TRBJ2-5, with 7 bases lining up with TRBD2. TRBJ2-7 matches the DNA end more closely, so the J call is doubtful. Germline CDR1 reads MNHNS; CDR2 reads SASEGT. This CDR3 spans 12 amino acids. The CDR3 DNA reads TGTGCCAGCGGGAGGGTTCTCTACGAGCAGTACTTC. This encodes CASGRVLYEQYF.

The J gene is TRBJ1-2, the V gene TRBV28, with 9 positions matching TRBD1. The length of the CDR3 is 12 residues. V lost 6 bases, J lost 5 bases, and 1 base stayed unmatched. Germline values: CDR1 MDHEN, CDR2 SYDVKM. The CDR3 loop is CASRDRGYGYTF. CDR3 in DNA: TGTGCCAGCAGGGACAGGGGATATGGCTACACCTTC.

This chain joins TRBV7-2 and TRBJ2-1; 9 bases map to TRBD1. The V gene's germline CDR1 is SGHTA and CDR2 FQGNSA. V shed 6 bases, J shed 7 bases, and the junction held 7 bases outside the gene matches. This CDR3 has 14 amino acids. The CDR3 protein is CASSATGGNNEQFF. As DNA, the CDR3 is TGTGCCAGCAGTGCGACAGGGGGTAATAATGAGCAGTTCTTC.

To note about this clone: At the DNA level, this CDR3 is encoded by other sequences in the same sample as well. This rearrangement joins TRBV18 to TRBJ2-2; 10 bases agree with TRBD1. The germline CDR1 and CDR2 sequences are KGHSH and LQKENI. V lost 2 bases, J lost 5 bases, and 2 bases stayed unmatched. The CDR3 length is 15 residues. CDR3 amino acids: CASSPGTGVTGELFF. In DNA, the CDR3 is TGTGCCAGCTCACCAGGGACAGGGGTAACCGGGGAGCTGTTTTTT. The complete variable domain, with remaining parts taken from reference TRBV18 and TRBJ2-2, reads NAGVMQNPRHLVRRRGQEARLRCSPMKGHSHVYWYRQLPEEGLKFMVYLQKENIIDESGMPKERFSAEFPKEGPSILRIQQVVRGDSAAYFCASSPGTGVTGELFFGEGSRLTVL.

The gene calls are TRBV28 and TRBJ1-3; TRBD1 matches 10 bases. V dropped 5 bases and J dropped 9; count of bases not matched to a gene: 4. The CDR3 has 13 residues. CDR1 and CDR2 from the germline V gene are MDHEN and SYDVKM. CDR3 sequence: CASSLTGGATIYF. In DNA, the CDR3 is TGTGCCAGCAGTCTGACAGGGGGCGCCACCATATATTTT.

The chain has TRBV5-4 and TRBJ1-4, with a weak D call TRBD1 (6 bases). CDR1 SGHNT and CDR2 YYREEE come from the germline V gene (reference sequence). Trimming removed 5 bases at V and 1 base at J, with 15 bases between. The CDR3 loop spans 16 amino acids. The CDR3 region is CASRTTGRGTNEKLFF. CDR3 coding DNA: TGTGCCAGCAGGACGACAGGCCGAGGAACTAATGAAAAACTGTTTTTT.

This rearrangement joins TRBV10-3 to TRBJ2-3; 11 nucleotides match TRBD2. The CDR3 consists of 16 residues. From germline, CDR1 is ENHRY and CDR2 SYGVKD. J lost 5 bases, V lost 5 bases, and 9 bases had no gene match. CDR3 nucleotide sequence: TGTGCCATCAGTAGAACTAGCGGGAGTTTTGGAGATACGCAGTATTTT. Translated: CAISRTSGSFGDTQYF.

This chain connects TRBV5-6 to TRBJ1-2, with 9 bases lining up with TRBD1. The J segment lost 4 bases and the V segment lost 2 bases, leaving 6 bases of the junction unmatched. From germline, CDR1 is SGHDT and CDR2 YYEEEE. The CDR3 totals 15 residues. The chain's CDR3 is CASSLPGQGIYGYTF. The CDR3, as DNA: TGTGCCAGCAGCTTACCCGGACAGGGGATCTATGGCTACACCTTC.

The gene calls are TRBV19 and TRBJ1-3; D is ambiguous. CDR1 is LNHDA and CDR2 is SQIVND in the germline V gene (reference sequence). This CDR3 region has 18 residues. Trimming took 5 bases from V and 0 from J, leaving 20 bases between them. CDR3 coding DNA: TGTGCCAGTAGTCTCGTACGCCACCCCAAGAGCTCTGGAAACACCATATATTTT. Protein: CASSLVRHPKSSGNTIYF.

The chain has TRBV28 and TRBJ2-3; TRBD2 matches 11 bases. This CDR3 spans 18 amino acids. From germline, CDR1 is MDHEN and CDR2 SYDVKM. Trimming cost V 5 bases and J 0 bases; bases outside gene matches: 10. The CDR3 bases are TGTGCCAGCAGTCCGCTAGCGGGGGGCTTCCCTAGCACAGATACGCAGTATTTT. Translated: CASSPLAGGFPSTDTQYF.

The V call is TRBV2, the J call TRBJ2-7; 9 bases fit TRBD1. Germline V CDR1 and CDR2: SNHLY, FYNNEI. Trimming cost V 7 bases and J 2 bases; bases outside gene matches: 3. The CDR3 has 13 residues. CDR3 sequence: CASTWDRAYEQYF. The CDR3 DNA reads TGTGCCAGCACCTGGGACAGGGCCTACGAGCAGTACTTC.

This clone was found a few times. The chain combines TRBV7-9 with TRBJ1-3, with a tentative D call TRBD1 (5 bases). V was cut by 3 bases and J by 0 bases, with 9 bases left in between. Germline V gene sequence: CDR1 SEHNR, CDR2 FQNEAQ (reference sequence). The CDR3 runs to 15 residues. The CDR3 sequence is CASSFRGSSGNTIYF. The CDR3 nucleotides are TGTGCCAGCAGCTTTCGGGGGAGCTCTGGAAACACCATATATTTT.

This chain uses TRBV5-5 with TRBJ1-2; D remains unclear. This CDR3 is built from 12 residues. V lost 4 bases and J lost 8, with 12 bases in between. From germline, CDR1 is SGHKS and CDR2 YYEKEE (reference sequence). This CDR3 is CASSLQRGGYTF. The CDR3 nucleotides are TGTGCCAGCAGCCTTCAAAGAGGGGGCTACACCTTC. Based on the CDR3 plus reference TRBV5-5 and TRBJ1-2, the full variable domain is DAGVTQSPTHLIKTRGQQVTLRCSPISGHKSVSWYQQVLGQGPQFIFQYYEKEERGRGNFPDRFSARQFPNYSSELNVNALLLGDSALYLCASSLQRGGYTFGSGTRLTVV.

The chain links TRBV4-1 to TRBJ2-2; 9 bases line up with TRBD2. V was clipped by 3 bases and J by 6 bases; unmatched bases: 14. The CDR3 loop spans 18 amino acids. CDR1 is MGHRA and CDR2 is YSYEKL in the germline V gene. Here the CDR3 reads CASSHEVGLAPLAGELFF. In nucleotides, the CDR3 is TGCGCCAGCAGCCATGAGGTCGGACTAGCGCCGTTGGCCGGGGAGCTGTTTTTT.

The rearrangement joins TRBV5-1 to TRBJ2-7, with 8 bases fitting TRBD2. The CDR3 loop spans 15 amino acids. The V gene's germline CDR1 is SGHRS and CDR2 YFSETQ. V lost 4 bases, J lost 2 bases, and 8 bases stayed unmatched. The DNA for the CDR3 is TGCGCCAGCAGCCTGAGCGGGGGCCAAACCTACGAGCAGTACTTC. Amino acid sequence: CASSLSGGQTYEQYF.

This clone was recorded a few times. The V gene is TRBV10-1, the J gene TRBJ2-2; D not resolved. The CDR3 is made up of 16 amino acids. Germline lookup yields CDR1 WNHNN and CDR2 SYGVQD (reference sequence). Deletions cut 0 bases from V and 4 bases from J, with 12 bases between. The CDR3 protein is CASSESRVASTGELFF. The CDR3 DNA reads TGCGCCAGCAGTGAGTCGAGAGTAGCTAGCACCGGGGAGCTGTTTTTT.

This chain uses TRBV28 with TRBJ2-2; TRBD1 agrees at 8 bases. The length of the CDR3 is 16 residues. V lost 4 bases and J lost 0; bases outside the gene matches: 4. Germline values: CDR1 MDHEN, CDR2 SYDVKM. Written as DNA, the CDR3 is TGTGCCAGCAGTTCCCCAGGGGGCCCGAACACCGGGGAGCTGTTTTTT. It yields the protein CASSSPGGPNTGELFF.

This clone was detected once. The chain combines TRBV6-5 with TRBJ2-1; 11 positions agree with TRBD2. The CDR3 is 14 amino acids. CDR1 MNHEY and CDR2 SVGAGI come from the germline V gene. Losses at the gene ends were 4 bases for V and 6 bases for J; bases not matched to a gene: 2. CDR3 in amino acids: CASSLLAGVNEQFF. CDR3 DNA: TGTGCCAGCAGTTTACTAGCGGGAGTCAATGAGCAGTTCTTC.

The gene calls are TRBV4-3 and TRBJ1-1; D is possibly TRBD1 (5 bases). The CDR3 length is 15 residues. Trimming pared 0 bases from V and 4 bases from J, leaving 12 bases between. CDR1 LGHNA and CDR2 YSLEER come from the germline V gene. In nucleotides, the CDR3 is TGCGCCAGCAGCCAAGATCTGGGGGGGAGCACTGAAGCTTTCTTT. Translated, it gives CASSQDLGGSTEAFF.

V and J are TRBV9 and TRBJ2-3, with D possibly matching TRBD1 (6 bases). Trimming shortened V by 3 bases and J by 2 bases, and 13 bases separated the two germline ends. This CDR3 region has 15 residues. Germline V CDR1 and CDR2: SGDLS, YYNGEE. The CDR3 is CASSEGQTNTDTQYF. The CDR3 DNA reads as TGTGCCAGCAGCGAAGGACAGACAAACACAGATACGCAGTATTTT.

This clone has just a few counts. The chain joins TRBV5-4 to TRBJ2-2; D call uncertain. From germline, CDR1 is SGHNT and CDR2 YYREEE (reference sequence). V was shortened by 0 bases and J by 0 bases, with 3 bases between the two germline ends. The CDR3 is made up of 14 amino acids. The CDR3: CASSLDSNTGELFF. CDR3 DNA sequence: TGTGCCAGCAGCTTGGACTCGAACACCGGGGAGCTGTTTTTT.

This clone was counted between two and nine times. The gene calls are TRBV7-9 and TRBJ1-2; possibly TRBD1 for D (5 bases). There are 14 residues in the CDR3. Germline CDR1 is SEHNR and CDR2 is FQNEAQ (reference sequence). With 0 bases removed from V and 8 bases from J, the gap between germline ends came to 13 bases. Here the CDR3 reads CASSLAGGEAGYTF. CDR3 coding DNA: TGTGCCAGCAGCTTAGCGGGGGGGGAAGCGGGCTACACCTTC.

The genes are TRBV6-1 and TRBJ1-1; 8 nucleotides agree with TRBD1. This CDR3 comprises 15 residues. J was trimmed by 7 bases and V by 4 bases; bases with no gene match: 11. Germline V gene data show CDR1 as MNHNS and CDR2 as SASEGT. Written as DNA, the CDR3 is TGTGCCAGCAGTGGGAGAGACAGGGGTCTGGGTGAAGCTTTCTTT. Encoded protein: CASSGRDRGLGEAFF.

The chain combines TRBV9 with TRBJ2-1; possibly TRBD1 for D (6 bases). V lost 4 bases, J lost 6 bases, and 17 bases lay in between. The CDR3 length is 15 residues. Germline CDR1 is SGDLS and CDR2 is YYNGEE. The CDR3 DNA reads TGTGCCAGCAGCCAACGTCCTGGACAGTTCAATGAGCAGTTCTTC. This codes for CASSQRPGQFNEQFF. Supplemented by reference TRBV9 and TRBJ2-1, the full variable domain reads DSGVTQTPKHLITATGQRVTLRCSPRSGDLSVYWYQQSLDQGLQFLIQYYNGEERAKGNILERFSAQQFPDLHSELNLSSLELGDSALYFCASSQRPGQFNEQFFGPGTRLTVL.

The rearrangement links TRBV7-9 to TRBJ1-5; D may be TRBD1 (5 bases). Per the germline V gene, CDR1 is SEHNR and CDR2 is FQNEAQ (reference sequence). The CDR3 consists of 14 residues. Trimming pared 4 bases from V and 1 base from J, leaving 8 bases between. CDR3 in amino acids: CASSSSGSNQPQHF. CDR3 nucleotides: TGTGCCAGCAGCTCATCAGGGAGCAATCAGCCCCAGCATTTT.

The V call is TRBV5-6, the J call TRBJ1-1, with D possibly being TRBD1 (5 bases). CDR1 is SGHDT, CDR2 YYEEEE, per germline. The CDR3 covers 13 residues. Trimming took off 6 bases at V and 4 bases at J, with 13 bases between the two ends. In DNA, the CDR3 is TGTGCCAGCAACTATGGGGGGGGCACTGAAGCTTTCTTT. Residues: CASNYGGGTEAFF. Using reference TRBV5-6 and TRBJ1-1 for the parts outside the CDR3, the full variable domain is DAGVTQSPTHLIKTRGQQVTLRCSPKSGHDTVSWYQQALGQGPQFIFQYYEEEERQRGNFPDRFSGHQFPNYSSELNVNALLLGDSALYLCASNYGGGTEAFFGQGTRLTVV.

The chain has TRBV9 and TRBJ2-2; 7 bases match TRBD2. V lost 3 bases to trimming and J lost 5 bases; unmatched junction nucleotides: 10. In germline, CDR1 is SGDLS, CDR2 YYNGEE. This CDR3 region has 16 residues. The CDR3 region is CASSGLAGPGTGELFF. The DNA of the CDR3 is TGTGCCAGCAGCGGGTTAGCGGGCCCGGGAACCGGGGAGCTGTTTTTT.